Below are 21 T cell receptor beta chains sequenced from a single sample in a study of T cell clonality in common variable immunodeficiency. Repertoires were generated with immunoSEQ multiplex PCR, while TCRdb's copy carries only in-frame clones and drops some. In total the sample includes some 40,000 clones, none of them seen once. What was sequenced was peripheral blood mononuclear cells. These receptor sequences come from a person between 18 and 69 years old in good health.

On this clone itself: The read terminates 3 residues ahead of where the CDR3 ends, so the germline J gene completes it. The chain combines TRBV6-1 with TRBJ1-2; D possibly corresponds to TRBD1 (6 bases). This CDR3 has 14 amino acids. Germline V lookup: CDR1 MNHNS, CDR2 SASEGT. The covered CDR3 bases are TGTGCCAGCAGTGAAGCGTGGGGACACCACGAC. Its translation: CASSEAWGHHD. The entire CDR3 is CASSEAWGHHDYTF.

This clone was seen ten or more times. Sequencing ends 3 residues short of the CDR3 end; the germline J gene provides the rest. The rearrangement uses TRBV30 and TRBJ1-4, with 10 nucleotides matching TRBD1. CDR1 is GTSNPN, CDR2 SVGIG, per germline (reference sequence). After removal of 6 bases from V and 5 bases from J, the junction contained 3 bases not matched to a gene. The CDR3 is 13 residues long. The CDR3 is CACETGGNEKLFF. CDR3 DNA (partial): TGTGCCTGTGAGACAGGGGGCAATGAAAAA.

This clone was seen ten or more times. From the germline J gene comes the end of the CDR3, since the read stops 3 residues before it. The chain combines TRBV9 with TRBJ1-6; the match to TRBD1 covers 9 bases. Trimming at V came to 3 bases and at J to 11 bases, leaving 9 bases not matched to a gene. The CDR3 covers 15 residues. Germline V gives CDR1 SGDLS, CDR2 YYNGEE. CDR3 DNA, as far as it was read: TGTGCCAGCAGCGAGACCCCGGGACAGGGCGCACCC. Protein product: CASSETPGQGAP. Given in full, the CDR3 is CASSETPGQGAPLHF.

This clone has at least ten counts. The read ends 3 residues shy of where the CDR3 ends; the end is completed using the germline J gene. V is TRBV20-1 and J is TRBJ2-3; 7 bases match TRBD2. V shed 6 bases, J shed 2 bases, and the junction held 5 bases outside the gene matches. Germline V gene data show CDR1 as DFQATT and CDR2 as SNEGSKA (reference sequence). The CDR3 is made up of 13 amino acids. The CDR3 loop is CSAKGTNTDTQYF. The CDR3 DNA, read in part, is TGCAGTGCCAAGGGGACTAACACAGATACG.

At least ten counts were recorded for this clone. Coverage ceases 3 residues before the CDR3 finishes, and the germline J gene fills in the end. The chain uses TRBV12-3 or TRBV12-4 and TRBJ2-3, with 8 bases matching TRBD2. This CDR3 is 16 amino acids long. The junction had 7 bases not matched to a gene; V was cut back by 4 bases and J by 1 base. The CDR3 region is CASSSGGGLGTDTQYF. Incomplete CDR3 DNA: TGTGCCAGCAGTTCGGGGGGGGGTCTTGGCACAGATACG.

This clone was recorded many times. The read stops 3 residues short of the end of the CDR3; the missing end is completed from the germline J gene. The chain has TRBV5-4 and TRBJ1-4, with TRBD1 matching over 7 bases. The CDR3 consists of 15 residues. Germline lookup yields CDR1 SGHNT and CDR2 YYREEE (reference sequence). The CDR3 protein is CASSLGTANNSPLFF. The sequenced part of the CDR3 DNA is TGTGCCAGCAGCCTTGGGACAGCTAATAATTCACCA. Full variable domain (outside the CDR3, taken from reference TRBV5-4 and TRBJ1-4): ETGVTQSPTHLIKTRGQQVTLRCSSQSGHNTVSWYQQALGQGPQFIFQYYREEENGRGNFPPRFSGLQFPNYSSELNVNALELDDSALYLCASSLGTANNSPLFFGSGTQLSVL.

This clone has ten or more counts. The read ends 3 residues before the CDR3 terminus; that terminus is restored from the germline J gene. This chain links TRBV20-1 with TRBJ2-3, with 13 bases that match TRBD2. The germline gives CDR1 DFQATT, CDR2 SNEGSKA (reference sequence). V lost 0 bases to trimming and J lost 2 bases; unmatched junction nucleotides: 2. The CDR3 loop spans 16 amino acids. The CDR3 DNA, read in part, is TGCAGTGCTAGAGATACTAGCGGGAGGGCCACAGATACG. Translation gives CSARDTSGRATDT. The full-length CDR3 reads as CSARDTSGRATDTQYF.

This clone showed up many times. Coverage ceases 3 residues before the CDR3 finishes, and the germline J gene fills in the end. V gene TRBV19 combines with J gene TRBJ1-2, with a possible D match to TRBD1 (5 bases). This CDR3 has 13 amino acids. CDR1 is LNHDA, CDR2 SQIVND, per germline (reference sequence). V was pared by 6 bases and J by 2 bases, with 10 bases between. The sequenced CDR3 bases are TGTGCCAGTAGGGGACTGACAAACTATGGC. This gives the protein CASRGLTNYG. The whole CDR3 protein reads CASRGLTNYGYTF.

This clone was picked up a small number of times. From the germline J gene comes the end of the CDR3, since the read stops 3 residues before it. The genes are TRBV7-9 and TRBJ2-2; D not certain. Germline loops: CDR1 SEHNR, CDR2 FQNEAQ (reference sequence). V shed 5 bases and J shed 4 bases, with 5 bases lying between them. There are 12 residues in the CDR3. This chain's CDR3 is CASSLLTGELFF. The part of the CDR3 DNA that was read is TGTGCCAGCAGCCTACTCACCGGGGAG.

This clone has a count of ten or more. Coverage ceases 3 residues before the CDR3 finishes, and the germline J gene fills in the end. The genes are TRBV29-1 and TRBJ2-1; perhaps TRBD1 as D (5 bases). Trimming left V 4 bases short and J 5 bases short, with 9 bases between. Germline assignment: CDR1 SQVTM and CDR2 ANQGSEA. The CDR3 has 12 amino acids. The CDR3 bases that were read are TGCAGCGTTGGACAGAGCGACAATGAG. This encodes CSVGQSDNE. The entire CDR3 protein reads CSVGQSDNEQFF.

Many counts were recorded for this clone. The read ends 3 residues shy of where the CDR3 ends; the end is completed using the germline J gene. This chain joins TRBV30 and TRBJ2-5; D is ambiguous. The germline V and J ends were trimmed by 2 bases and 3 bases, with 7 bases remaining between them. The CDR3 loop spans 12 amino acids. Germline V CDR1 and CDR2: GTSNPN, SVGIG (reference sequence). The CDR3 loop reads CAWSHSEETQYF. The DNA read from the CDR3 is TGTGCCTGGAGTCACTCCGAAGAGACC.

This clone appeared many times. The DNA ends 3 residues before the CDR3 does, and the rest of the CDR3 is filled in from the germline J gene. The chain combines TRBV30 with TRBJ2-2; possibly TRBD1 for D (6 bases). Germline V CDR1 and CDR2: GTSNPN, SVGIG (reference sequence). The CDR3 extends over 13 amino acids. V gave up 2 bases and J gave up 7 bases, with 11 bases separating them. CDR3 DNA, as far as it was read: TGTGCCTGGAGTCCCCAGGGGAGCGGGGAG. This encodes CAWSPQGSGE. From start to end, the CDR3 is CAWSPQGSGELFF.

There are many counts of this clone. The missing CDR3 end, 3 residues past where the read stops, is filled in from the germline J gene. The chain carries TRBV20-1 and TRBJ2-1; no definite D call. The CDR3 has 15 amino acids. The V and J ends lost 3 bases and 3 bases respectively, with 15 bases between them. Germline CDR1 and CDR2: DFQATT and SNEGSKA (reference sequence). CDR3 region: CSASFGRSLYNEQFF. CDR3 DNA (partial): TGCAGTGCTAGTTTTGGGCGCTCCCTCTACAATGAG.

This clone was observed at least ten times. The read stops 3 residues short of the end of the CDR3; the missing end is completed from the germline J gene. V is TRBV6-1 and J is TRBJ2-1, with D hard to call. The CDR3 runs 13 residues. Germline CDR1 reads MNHNS; CDR2 reads SASEGT. Trimming took off 0 bases at V and 9 bases at J, with 9 bases between the two ends. This chain's CDR3 is CASSEARRREQFF. The sequenced part of the CDR3 DNA is TGTGCCAGCAGTGAAGCTCGGCGGCGTGAG.

Ten or more counts support this clone. The observed sequence ends 3 residues before the CDR3 terminus, with the missing tail filled in from the germline J gene. This chain joins TRBV28 and TRBJ1-2; TRBD1 matches at 7 bases. There are 14 residues in the CDR3. Germline assignment: CDR1 MDHEN and CDR2 SYDVKM. Losses at the gene ends were 3 bases for V and 7 bases for J; bases not matched to a gene: 8. CDR3 sequence: CASSFGTVDSGYTF. The part of the CDR3 DNA that was read is TGTGCCAGCAGTTTCGGGACAGTAGATAGTGGC.

This clone has a count of ten or more. The DNA read from the CDR3 is TGCGCCAGCAGCTTGCTGACAGGATCCTACGAG. Protein sequence: CASSLLTGSYE. In full, the CDR3 reads CASSLLTGSYEQYF. The gene calls are TRBV5-1 and TRBJ2-7, with a weak D call TRBD1 (6 bases). The read finishes 3 residues shy of the CDR3 end, and the germline J gene is used to complete it. The CDR3 sequence is 14 residues long. CDR1 is SGHRS, CDR2 YFSETQ, per germline. With 1 base removed from V and 1 base from J, the gap between germline ends came to 9 bases. The full variable domain, its missing parts supplied by reference TRBV5-1 and TRBJ2-7, is KAGVTQTPRYLIKTRGQQVTLSCSPISGHRSVSWYQQTPGQGLQFLFEYFSETQRNKGNFPGRFSGRQFSNSRSEMNVSTLELGDSALYLCASSLLTGSYEQYFGPGTRLTVT.

This clone was seen repeatedly, ten times or more. The CDR3 end is not reached by the read, which stops 3 residues before it; the germline J gene fills it in. The rearrangement joins TRBV19 to TRBJ2-7; 8 nucleotides match TRBD1. This CDR3 region has 15 residues. After removal of 2 bases from V and 5 bases from J, the junction contained 8 bases not matched to a gene. The germline gives CDR1 LNHDA, CDR2 SQIVND (reference sequence). The CDR3 bases that were read are TGTGCCAGTAGTATAAACGACAGGGGCCCCCACGAG. Protein product: CASSINDRGPHE. The full CDR3 is CASSINDRGPHEQYF.

This clone has ten or more counts. The read terminates 3 residues ahead of where the CDR3 ends, so the germline J gene completes it. J is TRBJ2-1 and V is TRBV19; 7 bases align to TRBD2. V trimming: 7 bases; J trimming: 7 bases; junction bases outside the gene matches: 10. Germline V gene sequence: CDR1 LNHDA, CDR2 SQIVND (reference sequence). The CDR3 is 14 residues long. The DNA read from the CDR3 is TGTGCCAGTACTCTCAACGGGCGGGGGAATGAG. This translates into CASTLNGRGNE. In full, the CDR3 reads CASTLNGRGNEQFF.

This clone was recorded many times. CDR3 protein: CSARPTTSGSFLYNEQFF. The CDR3 bases that were read are TGCAGTGCTAGACCGACGACTAGCGGGAGTTTCCTCTACAATGAG. This chain links TRBV20-1 with TRBJ2-1, with TRBD2 matching over 12 bases. The missing CDR3 end, 3 residues past where the read stops, is filled in from the germline J gene. Per the germline V gene, CDR1 is DFQATT and CDR2 is SNEGSKA (reference sequence). There are 18 residues in the CDR3. The V and J ends lost 2 bases and 3 bases, in that order; junction bases with no gene match: 11.

This clone was observed a few times. Just one base apart from a much larger clone, this may be a read error. The missing CDR3 end, 3 residues past where the read stops, is filled in from the germline J gene. Other DNA variants within this sample encode the same CDR3. The V call is TRBV18, the J call TRBJ1-3, with a tentative D call TRBD1 (6 bases). This CDR3 is built from 16 residues. CDR1 is KGHSH and CDR2 is LQKENI in the germline V gene. The covered CDR3 bases are TGTGCCAGCTCACCAAACAACAGGGATTCGGGAAACACG. This gives the protein CASSPNNRDSGNT. The full CDR3 protein is CASSPNNRDSGNTIYF. The variable domain in full, with the rest retrieved from reference TRBV18 and TRBJ1-3, is NAGVMQNPRHLVRRRGQEARLRCSPMKGHSHVYWYRQLPEEGLKFMVYLQKENIIDESGMPKERFSAEFPKEGPSILRIQQVVRGDSAAYFCASSPNNRDSGNTIYFGEGSWLTVV.

This clone was found many times. Sequencing ends 3 residues short of the CDR3 end; the germline J gene provides the rest. V usage is TRBV4-1 and J usage is TRBJ2-5, with 8 positions matching TRBD2. The germline CDR1 and CDR2 sequences are MGHRA and YSYEKL. CDR3 length: 16 residues. V dropped 1 base and J dropped 4; count of bases not matched to a gene: 8. CDR3 amino acids: CASSQGSGLAGETQYF. The CDR3 DNA, read in part, is TGCGCCAGCAGCCAAGGGTCAGGGCTAGCGGGAGAGACC.